This T cell receptor (beta chain) emerged from a study of Tregs in tolerant kidney transplant recipients. Profiled with immunoSEQ multiplex PCR; TCRdb holds only in-frame clones, not every one. Of 55,000 to 70,000 clones listed, 70% to 90% are singletons. Germline-derived CDR1 and CDR2 are SGHRS and YFSETQ. The ends were cut back, 7 bases at V and 1 base at J, with 10 bases in the middle. CDR3 size: 13 residues. The specimen comprised Tregs from blood, sampled before the transplant. The receptor comes from a human donor who received a combined kidney and bone marrow transplant. The chain joins TRBV5-1 to TRBJ2-3; TRBD1 might be the D (6 bases). CDR3 sequence: CASCGGCTDTQYF. In DNA form, the CDR3 reads TGCGCCAGCTGTGGGGGCTGCACAGATACGCAGTATTTT.